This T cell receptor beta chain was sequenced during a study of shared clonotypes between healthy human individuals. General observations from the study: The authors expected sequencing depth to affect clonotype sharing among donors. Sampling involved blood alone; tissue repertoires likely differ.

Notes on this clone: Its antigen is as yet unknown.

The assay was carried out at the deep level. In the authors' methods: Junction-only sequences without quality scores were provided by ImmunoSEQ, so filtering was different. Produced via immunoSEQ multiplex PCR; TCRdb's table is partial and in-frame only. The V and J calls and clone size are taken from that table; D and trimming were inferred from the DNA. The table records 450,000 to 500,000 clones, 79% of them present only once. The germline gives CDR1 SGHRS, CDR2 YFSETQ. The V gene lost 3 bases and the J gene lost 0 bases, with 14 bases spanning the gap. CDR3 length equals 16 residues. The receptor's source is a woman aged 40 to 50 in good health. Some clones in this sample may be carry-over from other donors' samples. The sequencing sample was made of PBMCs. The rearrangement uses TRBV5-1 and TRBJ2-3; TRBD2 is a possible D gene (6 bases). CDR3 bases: TGCGCCAGCAGCTCTGGGACCGGGACTAGCACAGATACGCAGTATTTT. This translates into CASSSGTGTSTDTQYF.